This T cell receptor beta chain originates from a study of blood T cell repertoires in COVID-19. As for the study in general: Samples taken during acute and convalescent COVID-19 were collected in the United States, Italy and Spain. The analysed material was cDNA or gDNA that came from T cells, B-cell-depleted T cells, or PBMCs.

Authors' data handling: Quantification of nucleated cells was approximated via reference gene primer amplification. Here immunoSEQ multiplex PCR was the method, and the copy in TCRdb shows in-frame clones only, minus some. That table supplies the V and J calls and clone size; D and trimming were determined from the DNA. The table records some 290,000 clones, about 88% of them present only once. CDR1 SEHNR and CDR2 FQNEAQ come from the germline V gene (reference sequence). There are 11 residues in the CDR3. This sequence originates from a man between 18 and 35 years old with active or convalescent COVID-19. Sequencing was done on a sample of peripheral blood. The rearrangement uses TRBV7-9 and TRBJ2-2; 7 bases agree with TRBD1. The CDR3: CTQQGPGELFF. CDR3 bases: TGTACCCAACAGGGGCCCGGGGAGCTGTTTTTT.